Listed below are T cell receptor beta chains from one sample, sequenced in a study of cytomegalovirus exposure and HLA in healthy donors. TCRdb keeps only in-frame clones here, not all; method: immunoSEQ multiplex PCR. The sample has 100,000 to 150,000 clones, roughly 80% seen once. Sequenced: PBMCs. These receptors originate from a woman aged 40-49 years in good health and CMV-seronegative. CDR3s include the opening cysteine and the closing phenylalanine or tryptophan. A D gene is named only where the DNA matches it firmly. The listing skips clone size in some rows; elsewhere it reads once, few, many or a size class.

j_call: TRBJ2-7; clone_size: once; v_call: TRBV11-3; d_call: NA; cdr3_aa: CASSLGTGDEQYF; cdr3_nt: TGTGCCAGCAGCTTAGGGACGGGAGACGAGCAGTACTTC
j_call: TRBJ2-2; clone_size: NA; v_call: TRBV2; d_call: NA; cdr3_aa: CASSAPVHTGELFF; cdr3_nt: TGTGCCAGCAGTGCCCCCGTCCACACCGGGGAGCTGTTTTTT
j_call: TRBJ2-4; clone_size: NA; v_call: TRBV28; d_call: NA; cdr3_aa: CASSSRKNSQYF; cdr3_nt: TGTGCCAGCAGTTCCCGCAAAAACAGTCAGTACTTC
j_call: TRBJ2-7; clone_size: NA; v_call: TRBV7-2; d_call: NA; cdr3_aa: CASSLGGDSYEQYF; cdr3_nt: TGTGCCAGCAGCTTAGGGGGGGACTCCTACGAGCAGTACTTC
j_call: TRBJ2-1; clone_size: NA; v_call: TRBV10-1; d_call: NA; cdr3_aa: CASSLRNNEQFF; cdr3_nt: TGCGCCAGCAGTCTGAGAAACAATGAGCAGTTCTTC
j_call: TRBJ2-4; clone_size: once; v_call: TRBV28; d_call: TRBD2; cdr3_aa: CASSPGLAENSQYF; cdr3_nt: TGTGCCAGCAGCCCGGGGCTAGCGGAAAACAGTCAGTACTTC
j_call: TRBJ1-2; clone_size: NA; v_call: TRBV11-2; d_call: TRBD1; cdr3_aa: CASSLDHQGRGGYTF; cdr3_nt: TGTGCCAGCAGCTTAGATCACCAGGGCAGGGGGGGCTACACCTTC
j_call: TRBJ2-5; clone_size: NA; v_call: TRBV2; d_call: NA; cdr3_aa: CASTSPGGEETQYF; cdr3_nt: TGTGCCAGCACCTCCCCCGGGGGTGAAGAGACCCAGTACTTC
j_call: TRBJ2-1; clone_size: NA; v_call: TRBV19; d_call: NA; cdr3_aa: CASSIAGYNEQFF; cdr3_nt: TGTGCCAGTAGTATAGCGGGGTACAATGAGCAGTTCTTC
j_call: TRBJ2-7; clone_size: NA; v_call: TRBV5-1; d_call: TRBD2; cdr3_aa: CASSFTSGSSYEQYF; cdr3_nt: TGCGCCAGCAGCTTTACTAGCGGCAGCTCCTACGAGCAGTACTTC
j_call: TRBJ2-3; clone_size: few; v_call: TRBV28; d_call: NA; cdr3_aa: CASTGTTGTQYF; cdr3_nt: TGTGCCAGCACCGGAACAACAGGGACGCAGTATTTT
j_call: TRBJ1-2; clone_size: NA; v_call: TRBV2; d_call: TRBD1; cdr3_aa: CATGDSDTGVGYTF; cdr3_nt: TGTGCCACAGGGGATAGCGACACAGGGGTCGGCTACACCTTC
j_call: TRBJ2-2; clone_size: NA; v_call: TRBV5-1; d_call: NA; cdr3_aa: CASIQNPGVGELFF; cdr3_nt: TGCGCCAGCATCCAGAACCCGGGGGTCGGGGAGCTGTTTTTT
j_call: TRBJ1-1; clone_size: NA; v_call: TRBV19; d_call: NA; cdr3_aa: CASSIGRGRKNTEAFF; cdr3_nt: TGTGCCAGTAGTATTGGTCGGGGAAGGAAGAACACTGAAGCTTTCTTT
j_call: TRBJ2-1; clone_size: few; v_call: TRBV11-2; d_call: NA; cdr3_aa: CASSLGPSSYNEQFF; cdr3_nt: TGTGCCAGCAGCTTAGGCCCGAGCTCCTACAATGAGCAGTTCTTC
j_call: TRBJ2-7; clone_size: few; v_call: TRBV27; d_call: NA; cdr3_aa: CASTDSSYEQYF; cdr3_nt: TGTGCCAGCACGGACAGTTCCTACGAGCAGTACTTC
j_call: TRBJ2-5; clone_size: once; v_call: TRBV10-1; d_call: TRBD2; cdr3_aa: CASSAQGGIEETQYF; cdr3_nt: TGCGCCAGCAGTGCGCAGGGAGGGATCGAAGAGACCCAGTACTTC
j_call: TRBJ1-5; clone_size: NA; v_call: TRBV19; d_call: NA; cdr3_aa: CASKTGNQPQHF; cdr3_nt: TGTGCCAGTAAGACAGGCAATCAGCCCCAGCATTTT
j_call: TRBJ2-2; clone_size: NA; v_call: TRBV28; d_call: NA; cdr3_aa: CASSRTGELFF; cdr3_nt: TGTGCCAGCAGTCGTACCGGGGAGCTGTTTTTT
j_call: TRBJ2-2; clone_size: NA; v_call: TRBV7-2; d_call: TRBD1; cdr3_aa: CASSRQGARPTGELFF; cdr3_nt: TGTGCCAGCAGCCGTCAGGGGGCGCGACCCACCGGGGAGCTGTTTTTT
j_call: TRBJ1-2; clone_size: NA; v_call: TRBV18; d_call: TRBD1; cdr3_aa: CASSFGQGANYGYTF; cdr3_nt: TGTGCCAGCTCATTTGGACAGGGGGCAAACTATGGCTACACCTTC
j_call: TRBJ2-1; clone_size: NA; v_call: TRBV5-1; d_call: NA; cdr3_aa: CASSLGLVSWPFF; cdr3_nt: TGCGCCAGCAGCTTGGGATTGGTCTCATGGCCGTTCTTC
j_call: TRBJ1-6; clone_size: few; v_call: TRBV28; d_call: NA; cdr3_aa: CASSFQGKSPLHF; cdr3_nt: TGTGCCAGCAGTTTCCAGGGAAAGTCACCCCTCCACTTT
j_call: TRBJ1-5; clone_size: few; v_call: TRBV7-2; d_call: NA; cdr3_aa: CASSLRLGGDQPQHF; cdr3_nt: TGTGCCAGCAGCTTACGGCTCGGCGGGGATCAGCCCCAGCATTTT
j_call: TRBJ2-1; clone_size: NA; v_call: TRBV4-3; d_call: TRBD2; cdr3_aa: CASSQDAVRGAGDNEQFF; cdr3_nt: TGCGCCAGCAGCCAAGATGCCGTCCGTGGAGCGGGAGACAATGAGCAGTTCTTC
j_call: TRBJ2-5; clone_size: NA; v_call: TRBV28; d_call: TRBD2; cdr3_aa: CASSLSGGLNQETQYF; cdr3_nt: TGTGCCAGCAGTTTATCGGGGGGACTCAACCAAGAGACCCAGTACTTC